Presented here are 2 T cell receptor beta chains from one specimen sequenced in a study of human T cells and chemical hapten exposure. Time point here: patch test 1, 2 weeks after DPC sensitization. The treatment here: therapeutic diphenylcyclopropenone sensitization with weekly scalp DPC. In TCRdb, the RACE reads were re-called with MiXCR into one record per CDR3 protein. The sample holds roughly 120,000 distinct CDR3 sequences, 12% to 15% seen once. Sequencing was performed on whole blood, taken in connection with sensitization to the hapten diphenylcyclopropenone (DPC). The receptor set was obtained from a man aged 18 to 29 with alopecia areata. Some clones in this sample may be carry-over from other donors' samples.

This chain uses TRBV6-2 or TRBV6-3 with TRBJ1-5, with D maybe TRBD1 (6 bases). Germline V gene data show CDR1 as MNHEY and CDR2 as SVGEGT. The CDR3 length is 16 residues. Trimming stripped 1 base from V and 6 bases from J, with 16 bases between. For the CDR3, the DNA is TGTGCCAGCAGTTACTTTGATTGGGGGCGAGGTCAGCCCCAGCATTTT. Translated, it gives CASSYFDWGRGQPQHF.

This clonotype turned up a few times. This rearrangement joins TRBV10-3 to TRBJ1-2, with D perhaps TRBD1 (6 bases). The length of the CDR3 is 14 residues. The V and J ends lost 10 bases and 4 bases respectively, with 19 bases between them. Germline CDR1 ENHRY, CDR2 SYGVKD. CDR3 bases: TGTGCCACAAATAGGGGGGGCGGCACCTATGGCTACACCTTC. Protein: CATNRGGGTYGYTF.